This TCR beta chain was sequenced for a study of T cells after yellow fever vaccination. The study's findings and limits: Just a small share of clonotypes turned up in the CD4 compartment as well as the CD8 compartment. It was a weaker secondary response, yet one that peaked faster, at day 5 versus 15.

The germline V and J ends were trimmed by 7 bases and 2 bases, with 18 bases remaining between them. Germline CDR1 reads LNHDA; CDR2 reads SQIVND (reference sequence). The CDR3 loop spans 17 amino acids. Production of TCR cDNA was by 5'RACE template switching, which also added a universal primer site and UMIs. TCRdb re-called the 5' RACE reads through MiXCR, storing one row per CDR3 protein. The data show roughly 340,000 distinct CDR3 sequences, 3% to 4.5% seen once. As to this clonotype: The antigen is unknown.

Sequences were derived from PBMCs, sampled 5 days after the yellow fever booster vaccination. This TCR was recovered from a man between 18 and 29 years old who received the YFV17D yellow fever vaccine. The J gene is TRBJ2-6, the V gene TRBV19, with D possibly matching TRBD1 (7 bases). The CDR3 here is CASIPSRGVTGANVLTF. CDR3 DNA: TGTGCCAGTATCCCCTCCAGGGGGGTAACTGGGGCCAACGTCCTGACTTTC.